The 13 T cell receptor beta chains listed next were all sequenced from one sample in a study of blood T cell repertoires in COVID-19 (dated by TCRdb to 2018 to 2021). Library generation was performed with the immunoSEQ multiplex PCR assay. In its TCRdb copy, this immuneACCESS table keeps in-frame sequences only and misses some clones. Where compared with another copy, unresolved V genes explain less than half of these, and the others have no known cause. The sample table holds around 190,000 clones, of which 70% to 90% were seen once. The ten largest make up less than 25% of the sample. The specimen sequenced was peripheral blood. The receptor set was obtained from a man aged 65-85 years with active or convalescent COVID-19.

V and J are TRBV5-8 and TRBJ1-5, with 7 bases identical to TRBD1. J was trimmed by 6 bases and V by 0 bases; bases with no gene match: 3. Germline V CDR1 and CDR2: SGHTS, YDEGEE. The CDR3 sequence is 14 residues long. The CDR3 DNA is TGTGCCAGCAGCTTGGGAAGGGGGCTTCAGCCCCAGCATTTT. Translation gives CASSLGRGLQPQHF.

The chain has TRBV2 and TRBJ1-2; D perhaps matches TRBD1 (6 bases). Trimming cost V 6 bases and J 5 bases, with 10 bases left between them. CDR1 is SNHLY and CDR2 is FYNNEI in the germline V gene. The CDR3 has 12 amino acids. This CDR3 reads CASRRTEYGYTF. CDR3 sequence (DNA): TGTGCCAGCAGACGGACAGAATATGGCTACACCTTC.

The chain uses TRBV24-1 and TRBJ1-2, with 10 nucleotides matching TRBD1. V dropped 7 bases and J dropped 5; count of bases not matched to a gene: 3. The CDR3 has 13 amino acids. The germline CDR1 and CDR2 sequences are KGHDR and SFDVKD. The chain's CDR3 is CATSPGQGYGYTF. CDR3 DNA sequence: TGTGCCACCAGCCCGGGACAGGGGTATGGCTACACCTTC.

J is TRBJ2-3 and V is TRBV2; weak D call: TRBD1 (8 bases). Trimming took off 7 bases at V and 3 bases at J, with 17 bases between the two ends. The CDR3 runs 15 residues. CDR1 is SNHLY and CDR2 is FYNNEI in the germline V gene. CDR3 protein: CASTGQGGETDTQYF. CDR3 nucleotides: TGTGCCAGCACCGGACAGGGAGGGGAGACAGATACGCAGTATTTT.

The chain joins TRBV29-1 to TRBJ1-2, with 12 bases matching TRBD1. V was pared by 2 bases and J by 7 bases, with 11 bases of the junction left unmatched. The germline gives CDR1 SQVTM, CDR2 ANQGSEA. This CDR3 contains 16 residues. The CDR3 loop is CSVESSGQGAPFGYTF. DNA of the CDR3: TGCAGCGTTGAATCTTCGGGACAGGGGGCCCCTTTTGGCTACACCTTC.

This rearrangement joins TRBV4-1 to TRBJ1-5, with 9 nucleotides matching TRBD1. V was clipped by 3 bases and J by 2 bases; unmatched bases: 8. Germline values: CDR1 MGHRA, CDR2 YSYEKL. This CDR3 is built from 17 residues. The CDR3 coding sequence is TGCGCCAGCAGCCAGGCCACAGGGGGCCGGGGCAATCAGCCCCAGCATTTT. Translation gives CASSQATGGRGNQPQHF.

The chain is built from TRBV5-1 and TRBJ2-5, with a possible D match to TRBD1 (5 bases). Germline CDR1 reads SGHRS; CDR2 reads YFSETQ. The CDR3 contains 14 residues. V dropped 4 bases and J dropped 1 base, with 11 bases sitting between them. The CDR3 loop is CASSPDSFQETQYF. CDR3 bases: TGCGCCAGCAGCCCCGACAGTTTCCAAGAGACCCAGTACTTC.

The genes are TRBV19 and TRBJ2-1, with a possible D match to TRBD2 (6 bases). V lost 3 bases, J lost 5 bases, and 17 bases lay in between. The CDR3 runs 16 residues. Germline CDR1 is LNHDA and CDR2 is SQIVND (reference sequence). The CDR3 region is CASSILARGADNEQFF. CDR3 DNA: TGTGCCAGTAGTATTCTTGCTCGCGGGGCAGACAATGAGCAGTTCTTC.

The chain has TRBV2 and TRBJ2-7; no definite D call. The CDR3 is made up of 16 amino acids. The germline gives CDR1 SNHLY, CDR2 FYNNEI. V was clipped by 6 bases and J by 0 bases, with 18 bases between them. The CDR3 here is CASSPVRFSSSYEQYF. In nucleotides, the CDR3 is TGTGCCAGCAGCCCGGTCAGGTTTTCCAGCTCCTACGAGCAGTACTTC.

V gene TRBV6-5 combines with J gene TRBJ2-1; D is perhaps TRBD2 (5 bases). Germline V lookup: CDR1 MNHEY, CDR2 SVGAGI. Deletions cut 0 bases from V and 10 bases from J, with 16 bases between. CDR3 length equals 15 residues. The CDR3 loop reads CASSYSRAGRGEQFF. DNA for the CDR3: TGTGCCAGCAGTTACTCGCGCGCAGGCCGGGGAGAGCAGTTCTTC.

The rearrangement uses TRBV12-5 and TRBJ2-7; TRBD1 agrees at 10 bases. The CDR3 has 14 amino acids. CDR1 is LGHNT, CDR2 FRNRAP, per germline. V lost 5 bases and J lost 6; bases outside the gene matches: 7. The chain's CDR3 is CASGMGQGNSEQYF. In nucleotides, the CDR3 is TGTGCTAGTGGTATGGGACAGGGGAACAGCGAGCAGTACTTC.

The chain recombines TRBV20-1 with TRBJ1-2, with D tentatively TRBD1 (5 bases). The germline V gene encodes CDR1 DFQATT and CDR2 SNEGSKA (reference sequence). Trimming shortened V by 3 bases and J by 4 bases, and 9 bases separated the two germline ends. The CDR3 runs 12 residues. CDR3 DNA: TGCAGTGCTAGTCGTGGGGCCTATGGCTACACCTTC. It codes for CSASRGAYGYTF.

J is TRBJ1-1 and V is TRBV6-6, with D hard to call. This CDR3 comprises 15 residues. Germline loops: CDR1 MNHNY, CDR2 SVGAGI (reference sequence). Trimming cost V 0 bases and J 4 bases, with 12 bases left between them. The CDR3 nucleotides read TGTGCCAGCAGTTACTCCCTCCCGGAGGTCACTGAAGCTTTCTTT. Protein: CASSYSLPEVTEAFF.